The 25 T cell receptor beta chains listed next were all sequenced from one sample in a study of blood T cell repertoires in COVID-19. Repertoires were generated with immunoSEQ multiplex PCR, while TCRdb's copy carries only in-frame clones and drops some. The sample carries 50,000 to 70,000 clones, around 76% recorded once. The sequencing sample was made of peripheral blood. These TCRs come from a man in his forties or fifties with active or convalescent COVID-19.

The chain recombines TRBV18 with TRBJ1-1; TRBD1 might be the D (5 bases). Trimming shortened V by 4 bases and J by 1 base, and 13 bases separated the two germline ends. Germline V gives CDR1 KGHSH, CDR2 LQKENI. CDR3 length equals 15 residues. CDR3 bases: TGTGCCAGCTCACGAGCGGGACGGGGGAACACTGAAGCTTTCTTT. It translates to CASSRAGRGNTEAFF.

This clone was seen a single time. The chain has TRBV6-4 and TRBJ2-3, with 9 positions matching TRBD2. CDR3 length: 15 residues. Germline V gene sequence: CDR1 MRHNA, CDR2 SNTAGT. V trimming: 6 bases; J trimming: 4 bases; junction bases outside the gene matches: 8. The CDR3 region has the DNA TGTGCCAGCAGCGGTAGCGGGAGAGAGGCAGATACGCAGTATTTT. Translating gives CASSGSGREADTQYF.

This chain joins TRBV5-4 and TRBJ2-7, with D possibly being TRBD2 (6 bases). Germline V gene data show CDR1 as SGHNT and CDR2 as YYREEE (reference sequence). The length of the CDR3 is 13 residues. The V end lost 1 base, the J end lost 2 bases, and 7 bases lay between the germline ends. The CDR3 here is CASSLRGTYEQYF. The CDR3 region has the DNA TGTGCCAGCAGCTTGCGGGGGACCTACGAGCAGTACTTC.

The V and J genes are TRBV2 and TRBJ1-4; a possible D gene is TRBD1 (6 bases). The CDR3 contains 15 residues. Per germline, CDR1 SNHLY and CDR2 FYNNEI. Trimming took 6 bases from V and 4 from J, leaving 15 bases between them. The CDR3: CASSILGGINEKLFF. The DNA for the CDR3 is TGTGCCAGCAGCATATTAGGGGGAATTAATGAAAAACTGTTTTTT.

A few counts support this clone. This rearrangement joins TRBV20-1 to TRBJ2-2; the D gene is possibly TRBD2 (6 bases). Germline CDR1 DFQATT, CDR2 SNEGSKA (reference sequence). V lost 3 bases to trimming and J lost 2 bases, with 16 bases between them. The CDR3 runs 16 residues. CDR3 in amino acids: CSASPLMDYNTGELFF. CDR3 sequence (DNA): TGCAGTGCTAGTCCCCTAATGGACTACAACACCGGGGAGCTGTTTTTT.

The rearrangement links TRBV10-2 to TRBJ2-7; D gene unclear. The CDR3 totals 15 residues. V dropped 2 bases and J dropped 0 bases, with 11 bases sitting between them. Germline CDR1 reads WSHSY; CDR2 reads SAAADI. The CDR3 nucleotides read TGCGCCAGCAGTGAGAATGTGGCCAGCTCCTACGAGCAGTACTTC. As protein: CASSENVASSYEQYF.

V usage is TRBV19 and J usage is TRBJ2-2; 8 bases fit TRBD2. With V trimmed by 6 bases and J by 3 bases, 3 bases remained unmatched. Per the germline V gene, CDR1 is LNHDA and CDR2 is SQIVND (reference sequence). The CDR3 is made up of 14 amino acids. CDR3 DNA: TGTGCCAGTAGCGGGACTAGTTACACCGGGGAGCTGTTTTTT. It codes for CASSGTSYTGELFF.

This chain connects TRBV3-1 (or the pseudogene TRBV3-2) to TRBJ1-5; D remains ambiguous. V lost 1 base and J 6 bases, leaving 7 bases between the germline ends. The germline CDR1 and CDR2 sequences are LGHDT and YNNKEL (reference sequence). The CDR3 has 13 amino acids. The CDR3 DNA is TGTGCCAGCAGCCAAGGACGAGGTCAGCCCCAGCATTTT. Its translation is CASSQGRGQPQHF.

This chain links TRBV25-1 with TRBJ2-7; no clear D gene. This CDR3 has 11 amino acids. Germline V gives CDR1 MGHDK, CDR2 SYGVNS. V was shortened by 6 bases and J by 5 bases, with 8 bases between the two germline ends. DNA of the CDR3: TGTGCCAGCAGGGCTTTTAACGAGCAGTACTTC. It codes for CASRAFNEQYF.

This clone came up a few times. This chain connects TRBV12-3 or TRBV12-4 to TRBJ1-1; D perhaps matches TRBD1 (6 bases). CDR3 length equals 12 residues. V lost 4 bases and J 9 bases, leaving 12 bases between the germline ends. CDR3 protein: CASSSRQAQAFF. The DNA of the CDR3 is TGTGCCAGCAGTTCTCGACAGGCTCAAGCTTTCTTT.

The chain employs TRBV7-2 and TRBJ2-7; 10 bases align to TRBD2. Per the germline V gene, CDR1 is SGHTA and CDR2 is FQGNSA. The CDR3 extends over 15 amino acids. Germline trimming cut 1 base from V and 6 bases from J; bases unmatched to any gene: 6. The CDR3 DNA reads TGTGCCAGCAGCTTAGAGGCACTAGCGGGGATCGAGCAGTACTTC. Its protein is CASSLEALAGIEQYF.

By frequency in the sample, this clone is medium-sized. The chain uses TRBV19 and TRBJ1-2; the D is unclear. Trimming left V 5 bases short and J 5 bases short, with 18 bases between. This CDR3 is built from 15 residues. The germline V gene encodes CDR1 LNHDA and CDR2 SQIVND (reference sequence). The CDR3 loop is CASSLFPQERYGYTF. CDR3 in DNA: TGTGCCAGTAGTCTATTCCCCCAGGAAAGGTATGGCTACACCTTC.

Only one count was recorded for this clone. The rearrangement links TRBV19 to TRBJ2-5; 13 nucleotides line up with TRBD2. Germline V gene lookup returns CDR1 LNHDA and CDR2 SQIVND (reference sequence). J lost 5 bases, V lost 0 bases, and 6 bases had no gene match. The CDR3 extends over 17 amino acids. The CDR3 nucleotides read TGTGCCAGTAGTATAGATACTAGCGGGAGGGCCAAGGAGACCCAGTACTTC. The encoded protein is CASSIDTSGRAKETQYF. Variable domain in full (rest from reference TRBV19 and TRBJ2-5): DGGITQSPKYLFRKEGQNVTLSCEQNLNHDAMYWYRQDPGQGLRLIYYSQIVNDFQKGDIAEGYSVSREKKESFPLTVTSAQKNPTAFYLCASSIDTSGRAKETQYFGPGTRLLVL.

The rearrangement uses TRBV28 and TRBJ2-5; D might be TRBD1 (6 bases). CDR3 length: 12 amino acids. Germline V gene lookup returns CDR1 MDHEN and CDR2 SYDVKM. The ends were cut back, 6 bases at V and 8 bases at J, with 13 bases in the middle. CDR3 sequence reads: CASSRGGNTQYF. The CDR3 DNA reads TGTGCCAGCAGCCGAGGGGGTAACACCCAGTACTTC.

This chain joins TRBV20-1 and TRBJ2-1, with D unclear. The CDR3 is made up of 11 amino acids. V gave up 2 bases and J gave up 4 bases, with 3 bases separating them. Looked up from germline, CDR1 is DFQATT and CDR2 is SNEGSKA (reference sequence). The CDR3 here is CSARRYNEQFF. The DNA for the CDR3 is TGCAGTGCTAGACGGTACAATGAGCAGTTCTTC.

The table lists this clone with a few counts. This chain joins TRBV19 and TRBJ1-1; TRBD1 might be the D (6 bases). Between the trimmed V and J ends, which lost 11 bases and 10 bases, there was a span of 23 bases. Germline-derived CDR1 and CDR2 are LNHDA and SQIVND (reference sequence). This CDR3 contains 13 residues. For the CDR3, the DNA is TGTGCCCCCCAAGTGGGGGAGGGGGTGGGAGCTTTCTTT. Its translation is CAPQVGEGVGAFF.

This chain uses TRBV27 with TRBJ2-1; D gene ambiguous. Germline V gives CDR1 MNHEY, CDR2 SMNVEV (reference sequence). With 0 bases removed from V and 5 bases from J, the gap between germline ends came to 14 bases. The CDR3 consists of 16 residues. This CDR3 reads CASSLSNNRHNNEQFF. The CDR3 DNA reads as TGTGCCAGCAGTTTATCGAACAACAGACATAACAATGAGCAGTTCTTC.

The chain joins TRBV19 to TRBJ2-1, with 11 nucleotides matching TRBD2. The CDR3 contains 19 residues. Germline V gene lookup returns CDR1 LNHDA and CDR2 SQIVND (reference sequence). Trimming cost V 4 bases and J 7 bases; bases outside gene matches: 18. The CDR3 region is CASSTPGTSGGAGRNEQFF. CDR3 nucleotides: TGTGCCAGTAGTACCCCCGGGACTAGCGGAGGGGCCGGTCGTAATGAGCAGTTCTTC. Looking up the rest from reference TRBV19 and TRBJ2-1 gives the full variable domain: DGGITQSPKYLFRKEGQNVTLSCEQNLNHDAMYWYRQDPGQGLRLIYYSQIVNDFQKGDIAEGYSVSREKKESFPLTVTSAQKNPTAFYLCASSTPGTSGGAGRNEQFFGPGTRLTVL.

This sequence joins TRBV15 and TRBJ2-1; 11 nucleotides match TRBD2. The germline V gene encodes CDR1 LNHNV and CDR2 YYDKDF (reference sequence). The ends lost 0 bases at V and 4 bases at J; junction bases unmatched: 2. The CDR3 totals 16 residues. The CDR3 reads CATSRDPSGRYNEQFF. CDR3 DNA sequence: TGTGCCACCAGCAGAGATCCTAGCGGGAGGTACAATGAGCAGTTCTTC.

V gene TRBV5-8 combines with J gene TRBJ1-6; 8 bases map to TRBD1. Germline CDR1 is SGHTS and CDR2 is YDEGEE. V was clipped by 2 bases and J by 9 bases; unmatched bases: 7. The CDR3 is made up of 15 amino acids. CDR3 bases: TGTGCCAGCAGCTTAAGGGACAGGCTCGGTTCACCCCTCCACTTT. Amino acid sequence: CASSLRDRLGSPLHF. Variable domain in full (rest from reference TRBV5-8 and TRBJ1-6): EAGVTQSPTHLIKTRGQQATLRCSPISGHTSVYWYQQALGLGLQFLLWYDEGEERNRGNFPPRFSGRQFPNYSSELNVNALELEDSALYLCASSLRDRLGSPLHFGNGTRLTVT.

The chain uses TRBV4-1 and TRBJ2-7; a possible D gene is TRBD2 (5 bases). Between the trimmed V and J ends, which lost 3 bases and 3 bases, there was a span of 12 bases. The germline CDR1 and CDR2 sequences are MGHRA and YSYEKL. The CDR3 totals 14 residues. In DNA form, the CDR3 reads TGCGCCAGCAGCCAGGAACTAAGCGGCTACGAGCAGTACTTC. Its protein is CASSQELSGYEQYF.

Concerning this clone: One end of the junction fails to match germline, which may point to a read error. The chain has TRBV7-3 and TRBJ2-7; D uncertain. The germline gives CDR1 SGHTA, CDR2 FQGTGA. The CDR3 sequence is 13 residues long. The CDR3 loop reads CASSLRLFYEQYF. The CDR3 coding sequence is TGTGCCAGCAGTTTAAGACTTTTTTACGAGCAGTACTTC.

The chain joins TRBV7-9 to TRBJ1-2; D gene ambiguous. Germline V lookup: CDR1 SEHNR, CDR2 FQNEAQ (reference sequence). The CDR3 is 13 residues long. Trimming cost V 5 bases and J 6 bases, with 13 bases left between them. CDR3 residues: CASSLGGRNGYTF. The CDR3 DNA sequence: TGTGCCAGCAGCCTAGGTGGGCGAAATGGCTACACCTTC.

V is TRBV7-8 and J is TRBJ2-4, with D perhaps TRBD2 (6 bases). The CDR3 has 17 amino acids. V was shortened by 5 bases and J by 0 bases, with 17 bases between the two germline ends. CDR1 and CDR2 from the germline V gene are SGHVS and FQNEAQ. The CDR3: CASSPLSSEGAKNIQYF. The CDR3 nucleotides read TGTGCCAGCAGCCCACTTTCCTCGGAGGGAGCCAAAAACATTCAGTACTTC.

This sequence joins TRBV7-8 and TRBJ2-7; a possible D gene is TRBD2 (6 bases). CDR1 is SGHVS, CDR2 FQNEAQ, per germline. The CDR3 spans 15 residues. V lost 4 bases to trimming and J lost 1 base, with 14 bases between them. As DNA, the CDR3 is TGTGCCAGCAGCTCGCCCGGCGGGGTTTCCTACGAGCAGTACTTC. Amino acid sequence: CASSSPGGVSYEQYF. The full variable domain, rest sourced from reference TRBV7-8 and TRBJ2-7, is GAGVSQSPRYKVAKRGQDVALRCDPISGHVSLFWYQQALGQGPEFLTYFQNEAQLDKSGLPSDRFFAERPEGSVSTLKIQRTQQEDSAVYLCASSSPGGVSYEQYFGPGTRLTVT.